The 9 T cell receptor beta chains in this list originate from one sample, sequenced in a study of cytomegalovirus exposure and HLA in healthy donors. The PCR used 60 Vbeta and 13 Jbeta primers. Generated by immunoSEQ multiplex PCR, the TCRdb table keeps only in-frame clones and is missing some. Of some 56,000 clones in the sample, approximately 80% were seen once. Sequenced material: PBMCs. The origin of the receptors is a man aged 45-65 years in good health and CMV-seronegative.

The chain is built from TRBV7-6 and TRBJ1-4; no clear D gene. Germline CDR1 and CDR2: SGHVS and FNYEAQ. V lost 4 bases and J lost 0, with 9 bases in between. The CDR3 length is 15 residues. This CDR3 reads CASSSAGTTNEKLFF. The DNA of the CDR3 is TGTGCCAGCAGCTCCGCCGGTACAACTAATGAAAAACTGTTTTTT. Full variable domain (remainder filled in from reference TRBV7-6 and TRBJ1-4): GAGVSQSPRYKVTKRGQDVALRCDPISGHVSLYWYRQALGQGPEFLTYFNYEAQQDKSGLPNDRFSAERPEGSISTLTIQRTEQRDSAMYRCASSSAGTTNEKLFFGSGTQLSVL.

This clone showed up just a few times. The rearrangement uses TRBV7-2 and TRBJ1-4; TRBD1 might be the D (6 bases). Germline CDR1 reads SGHTA; CDR2 reads FQGNSA. Trimming removed 3 bases at V and 3 bases at J, with 11 bases between. CDR3 length: 15 residues. CDR3 sequence reads: CASSFQTGANEKLFF. DNA of the CDR3: TGTGCCAGCAGCTTCCAGACAGGAGCTAATGAAAAACTGTTTTTT.

This sequence joins TRBV13 and TRBJ1-3; D is unclear. V lost 4 bases to trimming and J lost 8 bases, with 12 bases between them. The CDR3 spans 13 residues. CDR1 and CDR2 (germline): PRHDT, FYEKMQ (reference sequence). Here the CDR3 reads CASSSYLGDTIYF. CDR3 nucleotides: TGTGCCAGCAGCTCGTACCTCGGGGACACCATATATTTT.

CDR3 in DNA: TGTGCCAGCAGCGAAAGGCGGGGGGGCATCCAAGAGACCCAGTACTTC. Its translation: CASSERRGGIQETQYF. The V call is TRBV7-2, the J call TRBJ2-5; 9 bases are shared with TRBD2. The junction had 8 bases not matched to a gene; V was cut back by 5 bases and J by 1 base. Germline V gene lookup returns CDR1 SGHTA and CDR2 FQGNSA. The CDR3 consists of 16 residues.

This chain connects TRBV7-4 to TRBJ2-1; 8 nucleotides align to TRBD2. V shed 8 bases, J shed 7 bases, and the junction held 16 bases outside the gene matches. This CDR3 contains 16 residues. Germline assignment: CDR1 SGHVT and CDR2 SQSDAQ. The DNA for the CDR3 is TGTGCCAGCCCGCCGGGAGGGGCGGTCGGACGGAATGAGCAGTTCTTC. Encoded protein: CASPPGGAVGRNEQFF.

The chain is built from TRBV10-1 and TRBJ2-5, with 14 bases that match TRBD2. The length of the CDR3 is 15 residues. The trim removed 6 bases at V and 4 bases at J, leaving 4 bases unmatched. Germline assignment: CDR1 WNHNN and CDR2 SYGVQD (reference sequence). DNA of the CDR3: TGCGCCAGCAGAAAAGGGACTAGCGGGGGAGAGACCCAGTACTTC. Amino acids: CASRKGTSGGETQYF.

The rearrangement uses TRBV15 and TRBJ2-2; possibly TRBD1 for D (6 bases). V lost 2 bases to trimming and J lost 6 bases, with 13 bases between them. Germline values: CDR1 LNHNV, CDR2 YYDKDF (reference sequence). The CDR3 sequence is 15 residues long. CDR3 nucleotide sequence: TGTGCCACCAGCAGAACACCGGCAGGGGCCGGGGAGCTGTTTTTT. This gives the protein CATSRTPAGAGELFF.

J is TRBJ2-1 and V is TRBV7-9; D is undetermined. With 3 bases removed from V and 10 bases from J, the gap between germline ends came to 10 bases. Germline V gene data show CDR1 as SEHNR and CDR2 as FQNEAQ (reference sequence). The CDR3 consists of 12 residues. CDR3 bases: TGTGCCAGCAGCTTGACTGGTAAGGAGCAGTTCTTC. It codes for CASSLTGKEQFF.

J is TRBJ1-4 and V is TRBV6-1, with a weak D call TRBD1 (5 bases). Between the trimmed V and J ends, which lost 0 bases and 13 bases, there was a span of 12 bases. CDR1 is MNHNS and CDR2 is SASEGT in the germline V gene. The CDR3 covers 13 residues. Here the CDR3 reads CASSEAGGGRLFF. The CDR3, as DNA: TGTGCCAGCAGTGAAGCGGGGGGAGGACGACTGTTTTTT.